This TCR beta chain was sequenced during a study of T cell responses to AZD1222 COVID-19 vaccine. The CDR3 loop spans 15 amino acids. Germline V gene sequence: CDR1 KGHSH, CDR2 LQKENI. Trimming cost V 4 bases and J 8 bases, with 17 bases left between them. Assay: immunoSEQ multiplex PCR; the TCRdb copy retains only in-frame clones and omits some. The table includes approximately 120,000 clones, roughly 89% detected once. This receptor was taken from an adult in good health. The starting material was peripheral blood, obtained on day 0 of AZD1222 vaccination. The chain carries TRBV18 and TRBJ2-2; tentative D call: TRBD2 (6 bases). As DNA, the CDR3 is TGTGCCAGCTCACTGCGGGACTCACTTCTGGGGGAGCTGTTTTTT. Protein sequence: CASSLRDSLLGELFF.